This passage covers 10 T cell receptor beta chains from one sample sequenced in a study of cytomegalovirus exposure and HLA in healthy donors. The PCR ran on 60 Vbeta and 13 Jbeta primers. Sequencing was performed with immunoSEQ multiplex PCR; in TCRdb, only in-frame clones are kept and a portion is missing. This sample yields roughly 60,000 clones, of which 75% to 80% are seen a single time; over 1.1% belongs to the top ten. The sequenced material came from PBMCs. The source of these receptors is a female donor in good health and CMV-seronegative.

The rearrangement uses TRBV7-7 and TRBJ2-2; weak D call: TRBD1 (6 bases). CDR3 size: 16 residues. Germline CDR1 reads SSHAT; CDR2 reads FNYEAQ (reference sequence). The CDR3: CATAALAGENTGELFF. The DNA of the CDR3 is TGTGCTACCGCCGCGTTGGCAGGGGAGAACACCGGGGAGCTGTTTTTT.

This chain connects TRBV29-1 to TRBJ1-5; D not resolved. CDR1 SQVTM and CDR2 ANQGSEA come from the germline V gene. This CDR3 is built from 12 residues. Trimming left V 5 bases short and J 0 bases short, with 5 bases between. This CDR3 reads CSVLSSNQPQHF. The CDR3 DNA reads as TGCAGCGTTCTATCTAGCAATCAGCCCCAGCATTTT.

The chain recombines TRBV9 with TRBJ1-1; TRBD1 agrees at 7 bases. The V gene end was trimmed by 0 bases and the J gene end by 2 bases; junction bases not matched to a gene: 7. CDR1 and CDR2 (germline): SGDLS, YYNGEE. The CDR3 runs to 16 residues. CDR3 sequence (DNA): TGTGCCAGCAGCGTAGGGGGACAGCCTACCAACACTGAAGCTTTCTTT. Its protein product is CASSVGGQPTNTEAFF.

The chain combines TRBV5-6 with TRBJ1-1, with D unclear. Germline-derived CDR1 and CDR2 are SGHDT and YYEEEE. Trimming took 6 bases from V and 8 from J, leaving 20 bases between them. This CDR3 has 14 amino acids. Here the CDR3 reads CASTIQNVELEAFF. DNA of the CDR3: TGTGCCAGCACCATACAAAATGTGGAGTTAGAAGCTTTCTTT.

The chain combines TRBV18 with TRBJ2-1; TRBD2 might be the D (6 bases). This CDR3 has 16 amino acids. CDR1 and CDR2 (germline): KGHSH, LQKENI. Between the trimmed V and J ends, which lost 3 bases and 5 bases, there was a span of 17 bases. The CDR3, as DNA: TGTGCCAGCTCACCTCCCGGGGGAGTTAAAAACAATGAGCAGTTCTTC. Encoded protein: CASSPPGGVKNNEQFF.

V is TRBV4-3 and J is TRBJ2-5; D is possibly TRBD2 (5 bases). The germline CDR1 and CDR2 sequences are LGHNA and YSLEER. V dropped 0 bases and J dropped 5 bases, with 13 bases sitting between them. This CDR3 is 15 amino acids long. The CDR3 here is CASSQDPAGGETQYF. The CDR3 DNA reads TGCGCCAGCAGCCAAGATCCAGCCGGCGGGGAGACCCAGTACTTC.

The chain uses TRBV5-4 and TRBJ2-7; D might be TRBD2 (7 bases). Germline V lookup: CDR1 SGHNT, CDR2 YYREEE (reference sequence). The CDR3 is 15 residues long. With 2 bases removed from V and 2 bases from J, the gap between germline ends came to 14 bases. The CDR3 region is CASSFRGGKAYEQYF. CDR3 nucleotides: TGTGCCAGCAGCTTTAGGGGGGGGAAGGCCTACGAGCAGTACTTC.

The V and J genes are TRBV18 and TRBJ1-1; D may be TRBD1 (5 bases). CDR3 length equals 16 residues. The germline CDR1 and CDR2 sequences are KGHSH and LQKENI. The ends were cut back, 4 bases at V and 0 bases at J, with 15 bases in the middle. This CDR3 reads CASSLGQFGMNTEAFF. CDR3 coding DNA: TGTGCCAGCTCACTGGGGCAGTTCGGCATGAACACTGAAGCTTTCTTT.

The V gene is TRBV6-5, the J gene TRBJ1-4; 8 bases fit TRBD1. After removal of 8 bases from V and 7 bases from J, the junction contained 9 bases not matched to a gene. This CDR3 has 14 amino acids. Germline CDR1 and CDR2: MNHEY and SVGAGI. CDR3 DNA sequence: TGTGCCAGCGGACCATACGACAGGGGTGAAAAACTGTTTTTT. This sequence encodes CASGPYDRGEKLFF.

This chain joins TRBV30 and TRBJ2-5; unclear D gene. Germline CDR1 and CDR2: GTSNPN and SVGIG (reference sequence). V lost 2 bases and J 4 bases, leaving 11 bases between the germline ends. This CDR3 comprises 13 residues. The CDR3 nucleotides are TGTGCCTGGAGTCCCCAGGATTCAGAGACCCAGTACTTC. Translating it yields CAWSPQDSETQYF.